Listed here are 5 T cell receptor beta chains from one sample, sequenced in a study of cytomegalovirus exposure and HLA in healthy donors. The study ran its PCR with 60 Vbeta and 13 Jbeta primers. Assay: immunoSEQ multiplex PCR; the TCRdb copy retains only in-frame clones and omits some. The table has around 50,000 clones, about 78% seen once; the top ten hold around 8%. The sequenced sample consisted of PBMCs. These receptors originate from a man younger than 40 in good health and CMV-seropositive.

The chain combines TRBV4-1 with TRBJ2-1, with 12 bases identical to TRBD1. The J segment lost 4 bases and the V segment lost 3 bases, leaving 7 bases of the junction unmatched. From germline, CDR1 is MGHRA and CDR2 YSYEKL. The CDR3 runs 17 residues. This CDR3 reads CASSHPPGQGAYNEQFF. The DNA of the CDR3 is TGCGCCAGCAGCCACCCTCCGGGACAGGGGGCGTACAATGAGCAGTTCTTC.

The V gene is TRBV11-2, the J gene TRBJ1-4, with 11 positions matching TRBD1. The CDR3 extends over 15 amino acids. From germline, CDR1 is SGHAT and CDR2 FQNNGV. With 4 bases clipped from V and 7 bases from J, the junction kept 5 bases outside the gene matches. CDR3 in DNA: TGTGCCAGCAGCTCCCGGGACAGGGGGGCTGAAAAACTGTTTTTT. This translates into CASSSRDRGAEKLFF.

The V and J genes are TRBV6-5 and TRBJ1-2, with TRBD1 identical over 7 bases. Germline V gene lookup returns CDR1 MNHEY and CDR2 SVGAGI. This CDR3 is built from 15 residues. The V gene end was trimmed by 6 bases and the J gene end by 1 base; junction bases not matched to a gene: 8. The CDR3 is CASRPDRAFNYGYTF. As DNA, the CDR3 is TGTGCCAGCAGACCCGACAGGGCCTTTAACTATGGCTACACCTTC.

V and J are TRBV19 and TRBJ2-3; TRBD2 agrees at 8 bases. Germline trimming cut 3 bases from V and 1 base from J; bases unmatched to any gene: 15. The CDR3 consists of 19 residues. Germline-derived CDR1 and CDR2 are LNHDA and SQIVND (reference sequence). CDR3 sequence reads: CASSISGRGGRWGTDTQYF. The CDR3 DNA sequence: TGTGCCAGTAGTATCTCGGGCCGGGGGGGCCGGTGGGGCACAGATACGCAGTATTTT.

The chain uses TRBV30 and TRBJ1-6; 7 bases fit TRBD1. CDR1 and CDR2 (germline): GTSNPN, SVGIG (reference sequence). V was pared by 6 bases and J by 4 bases, with 6 bases of the junction left unmatched. This CDR3 is 14 amino acids long. The CDR3 here is CACSGQIYNSPLHF. The CDR3 DNA is TGTGCCTGCTCGGGACAGATATATAATTCACCCCTCCACTTT.